The clone carrying this T cell receptor beta chain was seen only once. These data originate in a study of blood T cell repertoires in COVID-19. Across the study: The United States, Italy and Spain supplied acute and convalescent COVID-19 samples. T cells, B-cell-depleted T cells, or PBMCs supplied cDNA or gDNA.

V shed 6 bases, J shed 2 bases, and the junction held 6 bases outside the gene matches. Germline V gene sequence: CDR1 LNHDA, CDR2 SQIVND (reference sequence). The CDR3 is 14 amino acids. TCRdb keeps only in-frame clones here, not all; method: immunoSEQ multiplex PCR. This table holds 45,000 or so clones, 70% to 85% found once. V and J are TRBV19 and TRBJ2-7; 8 nucleotides match TRBD1. The clonotype originates from a human donor in a cohort sampled during active COVID-19. The sample was peripheral blood. The CDR3 reads CASSYRDRTYEQYF. The CDR3 DNA reads as TGTGCCAGTAGCTACCGGGACAGGACCTACGAGCAGTACTTC.